The clone carrying this T cell receptor beta chain has only a few counts. Its matching antigen is unknown. As the sequencing template, cDNA was produced by extracting RNA and reverse transcribing it. The data were produced by immunoSEQ multiplex PCR, yet TCRdb's version contains in-frame clones alone and is incomplete. The sample carries hundreds of thousands of clones, about two thirds recorded once. Between the trimmed V and J ends, which lost 1 base and 7 bases, there was a span of 8 bases. Germline V gene data show CDR1 as GTSNPN and CDR2 as SVGIG (reference sequence). The CDR3 is made up of 12 amino acids. The record originates from a study of CD8+ T cells in alopecia areata. As for the study in general: Treated patients swallowed 5 to 10 mg of oral tofacitinib twice daily. Study outcomes and limitations: Higher clonality and more expanded CD8+ clones appeared in lesional than normal scalp. The study found TCR sharing across patients less clear than in mice, possibly for HLA reasons.

V is TRBV30 and J is TRBJ1-5, with D hard to call. This receptor was obtained from a human donor with alopecia areata. Sample: CD4+ T cells sorted from blood, taken at week 0. The CDR3 nucleotides are TGTGCCTGGAGTGCCAGCGGGCAGCCCCAGCATTTT. Translating gives CAWSASGQPQHF.